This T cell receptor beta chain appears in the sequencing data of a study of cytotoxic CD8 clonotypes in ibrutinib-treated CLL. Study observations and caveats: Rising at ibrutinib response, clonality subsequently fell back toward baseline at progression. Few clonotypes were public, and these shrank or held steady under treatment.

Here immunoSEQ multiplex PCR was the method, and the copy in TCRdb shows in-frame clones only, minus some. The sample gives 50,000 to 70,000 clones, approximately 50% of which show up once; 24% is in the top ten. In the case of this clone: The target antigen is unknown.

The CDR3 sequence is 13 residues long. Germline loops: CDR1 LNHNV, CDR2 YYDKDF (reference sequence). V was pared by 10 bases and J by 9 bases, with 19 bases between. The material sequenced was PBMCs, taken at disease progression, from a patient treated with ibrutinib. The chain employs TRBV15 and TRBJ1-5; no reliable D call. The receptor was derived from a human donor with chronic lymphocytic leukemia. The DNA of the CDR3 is TGTGCCATCCAGAGCGAACAGCATTTGCCCCAGCATTTT. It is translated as CAIQSEQHLPQHF.